This TCR beta chain stems from a study of CD8 T cells in Susac syndrome (dated by TCRdb to about 2019). Regarding the study in general: Repertoire sequencing was used to test whether CD8+ T cell activation and differentiation in Susac syndrome was antigen driven. The full study reports these points: The number of individuals in the TCR sequencing and HLA analysis was acknowledged as relatively small.

RNA was extracted using the RNeasy kit, and roughly 0.45 to 1 microgram was reverse transcribed with random hexamers. The immunoSEQ multiplex PCR assay, covering 54 Vbeta and 13 Jbeta segments, was used to amplify TCR beta CDR3 regions. PCR amplification bias was corrected by using a synthetic template baseline for primer optimization and computational correction. In the authors' own workflow: Reads were annotated to V, D and J genes according to IMGT and were analyzed with immunoSEQ Analyzer, with only productive sequences retained. To calculate clonality, Shannon entropy was normalized by log2 of the number of productive unique sequences and then subtracted from one. For each patient and control, public and private clones were evaluated among the 100 most prevalent clones. A clone was defined as Susac-specific if it was absent from the healthy and MS cohorts, from about a thousand published viral clones and from other ImmuneACCESS disease sequences. Starting from the raw public reads, TCRdb applied fastp trimming at Q25, assembled clones with MiXCR and retained in-frame beta chains. Rows are unified per CDR3 protein, each entry keeping the most common DNA and genes. The V and J calls were not made by the authors but by TCRdb's processing. The sample table holds some 150,000 distinct CDR3 sequences, of which roughly 95% were seen once. The ten largest clones add up to over 0.07% of the sample.

Peripheral blood CD8+ and CD4+ T cells from healthy donors, Susac syndrome patients and multiple sclerosis patients were profiled using high-throughput TCR beta sequencing. The healthy donors served as controls matched for age and sex. CD8+ TEMRA cells were enriched by FACS, while bulk CD8+ and CD4+ T cells were purified by magnetic negative isolation. Blood was drawn into EDTA tubes, processed within 24 hours, and PBMCs were isolated by density gradient centrifugation. PBMCs intended for TCR sequencing were frozen in liquid nitrogen and were later thawed in a 37 degrees C water bath. Purity of sorted or isolated CD4+, CD8+ and CD8+ TEMRA cells was at least 90%. Comment on this clonotype: Its antigen remains undetermined. It has no much larger one-base neighbor in the sample; base qualities were not kept.

The CDR3 numbers 13 residues from cysteine through phenylalanine. Just CDR3 DNA is preserved here, 39 bases in frame from base 1. From a lookup of the germline V gene, CDR1 and CDR2 are MNHNS and SASEGT. The V end loses 7 bases and the J end loses 3 bases, and a stretch of 12 bases separates them. The sample was CD4+ T cells from PBMCs. The rearranged segments are TRBV6-1 and TRBJ1-1; there is no confident call for the D gene. This receptor was identified in a human donor in good health. CDR3 reads: CASNGAGYTEAFF. The DNA reads as follows: TGTGCCAGCAATGGCGCAGGATACACTGAAGCTTTCTTT.